Shown below are 13 T cell receptor beta chains from a single sample sequenced in a study of OX40 agonist ivuxolimab in advanced cancers. The data were produced by immunoSEQ multiplex PCR, yet TCRdb's version contains in-frame clones alone and is incomplete. The data show tens of thousands of clones, around four fifths seen once. The input for sequencing was CD4+ or CD8+ T cells sorted from blood, taken in a trial of the OX40 agonist ivuxolimab. These receptors were obtained from an adult with an advanced solid tumor such as melanoma, head and neck, liver or kidney cancer.

This chain uses TRBV5-1 with TRBJ2-5; D is uncertain. Germline values: CDR1 SGHRS, CDR2 YFSETQ. Trimming left V 1 base short and J 2 bases short, with 6 bases between. The CDR3 is 13 residues long. This CDR3 is CASSLSSQETQYF. Here the CDR3 DNA reads TGCGCCAGCAGCTTGAGTAGTCAAGAGACCCAGTACTTC. Full variable domain (missing parts from reference TRBV5-1 and TRBJ2-5): KAGVTQTPRYLIKTRGQQVTLSCSPISGHRSVSWYQQTPGQGLQFLFEYFSETQRNKGNFPGRFSGRQFSNSRSEMNVSTLELGDSALYLCASSLSSQETQYFGPGTRLLVL.

This clone was seen a few times. The chain is built from TRBV29-1 and TRBJ2-1; the D is unclear. Deletions cut 4 bases from V and 0 bases from J, with 7 bases between. The CDR3 runs 13 residues. In germline, CDR1 is SQVTM, CDR2 ANQGSEA. The CDR3 protein is CSVGVSSYNEQFF. The DNA for the CDR3 is TGCAGCGTTGGGGTTAGCTCCTACAATGAGCAGTTCTTC.

This clone is a singleton in its sample. The chain employs TRBV5-5 and TRBJ2-7; 12 nucleotides match TRBD1. The CDR3 runs 13 residues. The V and J ends lost 4 bases and 9 bases, in that order; junction bases with no gene match: 5. Germline CDR1 is SGHKS and CDR2 is YYEKEE (reference sequence). In DNA form, the CDR3 reads TGTGCCAGCAGCCCCGGGACAGGGGGCGTGCAGTACTTC. It codes for CASSPGTGGVQYF.

This chain uses TRBV7-9 with TRBJ2-2; D is ambiguous. Deletions cut 3 bases from V and 1 base from J, with 6 bases between. There are 14 residues in the CDR3. Germline CDR1 is SEHNR and CDR2 is FQNEAQ (reference sequence). CDR3 region: CASSFSGNTGELFF. The CDR3 DNA is TGTGCCAGCAGCTTCTCAGGGAACACCGGGGAGCTGTTTTTT.

This rearrangement joins TRBV19 to TRBJ2-2; TRBD2 aligns across 7 bases. This CDR3 contains 16 residues. Germline loops: CDR1 LNHDA, CDR2 SQIVND (reference sequence). Trimming at V came to 7 bases and at J to 3 bases, leaving 11 bases not matched to a gene. The CDR3 DNA follows: TGTGCCAGTACCCGGGGAGGGGCCCGCTACACCGGGGAGCTGTTTTTT. Its protein is CASTRGGARYTGELFF.

This rearrangement joins TRBV29-1 to TRBJ1-2, with no clear D. V was cut by 3 bases and J by 8 bases, with 13 bases left in between. This CDR3 spans 12 amino acids. The germline V gene encodes CDR1 SQVTM and CDR2 ANQGSEA. The CDR3 protein is CSVDSLGAGYTF. The CDR3 nucleotides read TGCAGCGTTGATAGCCTTGGAGCAGGCTACACCTTC.

On this clone itself: Distinct nucleotide sequences in the sample also encode this CDR3. The genes are TRBV10-2 and TRBJ1-5; perhaps TRBD1 as D (5 bases). Trimming cost V 7 bases and J 2 bases, with 9 bases left between them. The CDR3 totals 13 residues. From germline, CDR1 is WSHSY and CDR2 SAAADI. CDR3: CASKGRGNQPQHF. The DNA for the CDR3 is TGCGCCAGCAAGGGGAGGGGCAATCAGCCCCAGCATTTT.

This chain joins TRBV27 and TRBJ2-7; D is ambiguous. CDR1 is MNHEY and CDR2 is SMNVEV in the germline V gene (reference sequence). This CDR3 region has 13 residues. Trimming shortened V by 1 base and J by 0 bases, and 4 bases separated the two germline ends. The CDR3 DNA sequence: TGTGCCAGCAGTTTATACGGCTCCTACGAGCAGTACTTC. Protein product: CASSLYGSYEQYF.

The chain recombines TRBV9 with TRBJ1-1; no clear D gene. Trimming took 5 bases from V and 0 from J, leaving 14 bases between them. CDR1 and CDR2 from the germline V gene are SGDLS and YYNGEE. The CDR3 has 15 residues. CDR3 sequence: CASSPPGLMNTEAFF. CDR3 in DNA: TGTGCCAGCAGTCCCCCGGGCCTCATGAACACTGAAGCTTTCTTT.

V and J are TRBV7-9 and TRBJ1-4; the D gene is possibly TRBD1 (5 bases). V lost 3 bases and J lost 7, with 9 bases in between. This CDR3 spans 13 amino acids. The germline V gene encodes CDR1 SEHNR and CDR2 FQNEAQ (reference sequence). The CDR3 protein is CASSLTGPEKLFF. Written as DNA, the CDR3 is TGTGCCAGCAGCTTGACGGGGCCTGAAAAACTGTTTTTT.

The chain carries TRBV29-1 and TRBJ2-1; no reliable D call. The CDR3 is made up of 13 amino acids. The germline V and J ends were trimmed by 6 bases and 3 bases, with 12 bases remaining between them. Per germline, CDR1 SQVTM and CDR2 ANQGSEA. The CDR3 bases are TGCAGCGTCCCCTGGCATCGCTACAATGAGCAGTTCTTC. This sequence encodes CSVPWHRYNEQFF.

This chain joins TRBV27 and TRBJ1-2, with 9 bases fitting TRBD1. The junction had 23 bases not matched to a gene; V was cut back by 5 bases and J by 4 bases. Germline V gives CDR1 MNHEY, CDR2 SMNVEV (reference sequence). The CDR3 loop spans 20 amino acids. CDR3 coding DNA: TGTGCCAGCAGTATCTGGGACAGGGAGTCGAATCGGAGGAGACTCTATGGCTACACCTTC. Residues: CASSIWDRESNRRRLYGYTF.

V is TRBV28 and J is TRBJ1-4; D uncertain. CDR1 is MDHEN, CDR2 SYDVKM, per germline. The CDR3 extends over 14 amino acids. V lost 7 bases to trimming and J lost 6 bases, with 15 bases between them. In DNA, the CDR3 is TGTGCCAGCATGGAGATGGGGTATGATGAAAAACTGTTTTTT. Translated: CASMEMGYDEKLFF.